This passage covers 5 T cell receptor beta chains from one sample sequenced in a study of blood T cell repertoires in COVID-19. Sequenced by immunoSEQ multiplex PCR; TCRdb stores in-frame clones only, minus some. The sample holds about 82,000 clones, around 82% seen once. Sequencing input: peripheral blood. These receptors were collected from a woman aged 60-75 years with acute or convalescent COVID-19.

Note on this clone: Other DNA sequences in the same sample also yield this CDR3. CDR3 DNA: TGTGCCAGCAGCCAAGACAGACTAAGCTACAATGAGCAGTTCTTC. As protein: CASSQDRLSYNEQFF. V usage is TRBV3-1 (or the pseudogene TRBV3-2) and J usage is TRBJ2-1; D is perhaps TRBD2 (5 bases). This CDR3 spans 15 amino acids. V was clipped by 0 bases and J by 3 bases, with 9 bases between them. The germline V gene encodes CDR1 LGHDT and CDR2 YNNKEL (reference sequence).

The chain links TRBV2 to TRBJ2-2; 13 nucleotides line up with TRBD2. Germline CDR1 is SNHLY and CDR2 is FYNNEI. The CDR3 sequence is 16 residues long. After removal of 6 bases from V and 6 bases from J, the junction contained 7 bases not matched to a gene. CDR3 bases: TGTGCCAGCAGGCCGATACTAGCGGGGGGGGCCGGGGAGCTGTTTTTT. Translated: CASRPILAGGAGELFF. Based on the CDR3 plus reference TRBV2 and TRBJ2-2, the full variable domain is EPEVTQTPSHQVTQMGQEVILRCVPISNHLYFYWYRQILGQKVEFLVSFYNNEISEKSEIFDDQFSVERPDGSNFTLKIRSTKLEDSAMYFCASRPILAGGAGELFFGEGSRLTVL.

This clone was observed once. The chain is built from TRBV6-5 and TRBJ2-7; 9 positions match TRBD1. After removal of 7 bases from V and 3 bases from J, the junction contained 4 bases not matched to a gene. Germline CDR1 reads MNHEY; CDR2 reads SVGAGI. The CDR3 contains 13 residues. The CDR3 is CASTDRGGYEQYF. As DNA, the CDR3 is TGTGCCAGCACGGACAGGGGAGGCTACGAGCAGTACTTC.

This sequence joins TRBV15 and TRBJ1-1; 8 bases agree with TRBD1. V shed 4 bases, J shed 11 bases, and the junction held 6 bases outside the gene matches. There are 12 residues in the CDR3. Germline V gene sequence: CDR1 LNHNV, CDR2 YYDKDF (reference sequence). Here the CDR3 DNA reads TGTGCCACCAGCAAGGACAGGGAGGCTGCTTTCTTT. Translated, it gives CATSKDREAAFF.

The gene calls are TRBV4-2 and TRBJ2-3; a weak D match, TRBD2 (5 bases). Germline loops: CDR1 LGHNA, CDR2 YNFKEQ. The length of the CDR3 is 16 residues. Trimming cost V 0 bases and J 1 base, with 11 bases left between them. The chain's CDR3 is CASSQEGLRGTDTQYF. DNA for the CDR3: TGTGCCAGCAGCCAAGAAGGACTCCGAGGCACAGATACGCAGTATTTT.